These 30 T cell receptor beta chains were all obtained from the same sample, sequenced in a study of T cell responses to AZD1222 COVID-19 vaccine. Clones were sequenced by immunoSEQ multiplex PCR, and TCRdb holds only the in-frame ones, with some missing. The table includes fewer than 95,000 clones, 80% to 90% detected once. The sample in question was peripheral blood, obtained on day 0 of AZD1222 vaccination. Source of these receptors: an adult in good health.

This clone was found once. The chain uses TRBV27 and TRBJ2-3; D gene uncertain. Per germline, CDR1 MNHEY and CDR2 SMNVEV (reference sequence). V was trimmed by 5 bases and J by 4 bases, leaving 13 bases between them. The CDR3 totals 14 residues. CDR3 amino acids: CASSDGRGPDTQYF. The CDR3 nucleotides are TGTGCCAGCAGTGACGGACGAGGACCAGATACGCAGTATTTT.

CDR3 in amino acids: CASSLMRTSGRDTDTQYF. DNA of the CDR3: TGTGCCAGCAGCTTAATGAGGACTAGCGGGAGGGACACAGATACGCAGTATTTT. The chain couples TRBV7-3 to TRBJ2-3; 15 bases agree with TRBD2. The germline CDR1 and CDR2 sequences are SGHTA and FQGTGA. Losses at the gene ends were 1 base for V and 2 bases for J; bases not matched to a gene: 4. The CDR3 loop spans 18 amino acids.

The chain recombines TRBV18 with TRBJ2-7; D is perhaps TRBD2 (5 bases). V dropped 0 bases and J dropped 3 bases, with 15 bases sitting between them. Germline V CDR1 and CDR2: KGHSH, LQKENI. The CDR3 extends over 16 amino acids. CDR3 protein: CASSPPLSREVYEQYF. The CDR3 DNA follows: TGTGCCAGCTCACCACCGCTTTCCCGGGAAGTCTACGAGCAGTACTTC.

V is TRBV25-1 and J is TRBJ2-3; 8 nucleotides match TRBD2. J gave up 5 bases and V 6 bases, and 10 bases lay outside the gene matches. The germline V gene has CDR1 MGHDK and CDR2 SYGVNS. The CDR3 length is 15 residues. The DNA for the CDR3 is TGTGCCAGCAGACCTAGCGGGTGGCGAGAAGATACGCAGTATTTT. It specifies CASRPSGWREDTQYF.

The chain combines TRBV7-2 with TRBJ2-1; D possibly corresponds to TRBD1 (5 bases). The CDR3 has 15 residues. The V and J ends lost 2 bases and 2 bases respectively, with 10 bases between them. The germline V gene has CDR1 SGHTA and CDR2 FQGNSA. The CDR3 sequence is CASSLTRDPYNEQFF. CDR3 bases: TGTGCCAGCAGCTTAACCAGGGATCCCTACAATGAGCAGTTCTTC.

The chain links TRBV5-1 to TRBJ2-3, with TRBD2 matching over 7 bases. J gave up 1 base and V 4 bases, and 9 bases lay outside the gene matches. CDR1 and CDR2 from the germline V gene are SGHRS and YFSETQ. The CDR3 is 16 residues long. The CDR3 region is CASSHGLVGGTDTQYF. DNA for the CDR3: TGCGCCAGCAGCCACGGACTAGTAGGTGGCACAGATACGCAGTATTTT.

The CDR3 here is CASSSRLAGGYEQYF. In nucleotides, the CDR3 is TGTGCCAGCAGCTCTCGACTAGCGGGAGGGTACGAGCAGTACTTC. This chain connects TRBV13 to TRBJ2-7, with 14 bases lining up with TRBD2. CDR3 length: 15 residues. With 4 bases clipped from V and 4 bases from J, the junction kept 3 bases outside the gene matches. Germline CDR1 reads PRHDT; CDR2 reads FYEKMQ (reference sequence).

The rearrangement uses TRBV5-6 and TRBJ1-3, with D possibly TRBD1 on 6 matching bases. CDR1 is SGHDT and CDR2 is YYEEEE in the germline V gene. The CDR3 spans 16 residues. Trimming took 2 bases from V and 0 from J, leaving 12 bases between them. CDR3 sequence: CASSFTGQSSGNTIYF. The CDR3, as DNA: TGTGCCAGCAGCTTCACAGGGCAAAGCTCTGGAAACACCATATATTTT. The variable domain in full, with the rest retrieved from reference TRBV5-6 and TRBJ1-3, is DAGVTQSPTHLIKTRGQQVTLRCSPKSGHDTVSWYQQALGQGPQFIFQYYEEEERQRGNFPDRFSGHQFPNYSSELNVNALLLGDSALYLCASSFTGQSSGNTIYFGEGSWLTVV.

V is TRBV9 and J is TRBJ2-2, with 7 nucleotides matching TRBD1. The length of the CDR3 is 14 residues. J was trimmed by 8 bases and V by 6 bases; bases with no gene match: 10. In germline, CDR1 is SGDLS, CDR2 YYNGEE. In nucleotides, the CDR3 is TGTGCCAGCACCGGACAGGACCCTGATGGGGAGCTGTTTTTT. It codes for CASTGQDPDGELFF.

This clone occurred once. The chain joins TRBV27 to TRBJ2-5; D call uncertain. This CDR3 spans 15 amino acids. Germline CDR1 is MNHEY and CDR2 is SMNVEV (reference sequence). V lost 3 bases to trimming and J lost 5 bases, with 16 bases between them. Written as DNA, the CDR3 is TGTGCCAGCAGTTTTTCTCGTGGGCTTACGGAGACCCAGTACTTC. Translating gives CASSFSRGLTETQYF.

The chain is built from TRBV3-1 (or the pseudogene TRBV3-2) and TRBJ2-7, with a tentative D call TRBD2 (6 bases). Looked up from germline, CDR1 is LGHDT and CDR2 is YNNKEL (reference sequence). The V gene lost 3 bases and the J gene lost 2 bases, with 11 bases spanning the gap. The CDR3 sequence is 14 residues long. CDR3 DNA: TGTGCCAGCAGCCACCGACTAGTAACCTACGAGCAGTACTTC. Protein sequence: CASSHRLVTYEQYF.

The V call is TRBV6-2 or TRBV6-3, the J call TRBJ1-6; D ambiguous. This CDR3 has 14 residues. Germline lookup yields CDR1 MNHEY and CDR2 SVGEGT. The V gene lost 3 bases and the J gene lost 10 bases, with 13 bases spanning the gap. For the CDR3, the DNA is TGTGCCAGCAGTTATGGAGGGTCGGGGTCACCCCTCCACTTT. It codes for CASSYGGSGSPLHF.

This clone showed up just once. The DNA of the CDR3 is TGTGCCAGCAGTTACGGGGACAGAAACACCGGGGAGCTGTTTTTT. Translated, it gives CASSYGDRNTGELFF. The chain uses TRBV6-5 and TRBJ2-2; 7 bases align to TRBD1. J was trimmed by 2 bases and V by 2 bases; bases with no gene match: 2. CDR1 and CDR2 (germline): MNHEY, SVGAGI. This CDR3 has 15 amino acids.

V is TRBV30 and J is TRBJ1-6, with 9 bases identical to TRBD1. This CDR3 has 14 residues. Germline assignment: CDR1 GTSNPN and CDR2 SVGIG (reference sequence). J gave up 10 bases and V 0 bases, and 4 bases lay outside the gene matches. The CDR3 region has the DNA TGTGCCTGGAGTGTACAGGGGGCAGGATCACCCCTCCACTTT. It encodes CAWSVQGAGSPLHF.

CDR3 amino acids: CASSFETASSTDTQYF. The CDR3 region has the DNA TGTGCCAGCAGTTTCGAGACAGCGTCTAGCACAGATACGCAGTATTTT. The chain recombines TRBV28 with TRBJ2-3; weak D call: TRBD1 (5 bases). The CDR3 totals 16 residues. Per germline, CDR1 MDHEN and CDR2 SYDVKM. V lost 3 bases and J 0 bases, leaving 13 bases between the germline ends.

The chain has TRBV7-9 and TRBJ1-2; 12 bases align to TRBD1. The V segment lost 5 bases and the J segment 7 bases; nucleotides outside the gene matches: 8. The germline V gene has CDR1 SEHNR and CDR2 FQNEAQ (reference sequence). This CDR3 has 15 residues. The CDR3 DNA reads TGTGCCAGCAGCCCAGGGACAGGGGGCGCAGGTGGCTACACCTTC. This gives the protein CASSPGTGGAGGYTF.

The chain recombines TRBV12-3 or TRBV12-4 with TRBJ1-1; no firm D call. Trimming shortened V by 6 bases and J by 8 bases, and 13 bases separated the two germline ends. The CDR3 runs 12 residues. CDR3 region: CASRTANGEAFF. The CDR3 DNA sequence: TGTGCCAGCAGGACCGCAAATGGGGAAGCTTTCTTT.

The rearrangement links TRBV27 to TRBJ2-5; perhaps TRBD2 as D (5 bases). The V gene's germline CDR1 is MNHEY and CDR2 SMNVEV (reference sequence). CDR3 length: 13 amino acids. CDR3 region: CATRRLAEETQYF. CDR3 in DNA: TGTGCAACCAGGCGGCTAGCTGAAGAGACCCAGTACTTC.

The V and J genes are TRBV3-1 (or the pseudogene TRBV3-2) and TRBJ1-1; unclear D gene. Trimming left V 7 bases short and J 5 bases short, with 14 bases between. The CDR3 runs 13 residues. Germline assignment: CDR1 LGHDT and CDR2 YNNKEL (reference sequence). The CDR3 spells CASNFVSGTEAFF. The CDR3 region has the DNA TGTGCCAGCAATTTCGTTAGTGGGACTGAAGCTTTCTTT.

This clone was detected only once. The CDR3 DNA is TGTGCCAGCAGCTCGGGGAGGACCGGGGAGCTGTTTTTT. Its translation is CASSSGRTGELFF. The V and J genes are TRBV7-3 and TRBJ2-2; D possibly corresponds to TRBD2 (6 bases). The CDR3 totals 13 residues. The germline CDR1 and CDR2 sequences are SGHTA and FQGTGA. V was clipped by 4 bases and J by 5 bases, with 8 bases between them. The entire variable domain, with the rest obtained from reference TRBV7-3 and TRBJ2-2, is as follows: GAGVSQTPSNKVTEKGKYVELRCDPISGHTALYWYRQSLGQGPEFLIYFQGTGAADDSGLPNDRFFAVRPEGSVSTLKIQRTERGDSAVYLCASSSGRTGELFFGEGSRLTVL.

CDR3 in amino acids: CAVWGTGSNSPLHF. The CDR3 nucleotides read TGTGCCGTTTGGGGGACAGGGTCAAATTCACCCCTCCACTTT. The gene calls are TRBV6-5 and TRBJ1-6, with 9 bases fitting TRBD1. CDR3 length equals 14 residues. CDR1 is MNHEY and CDR2 is SVGAGI in the germline V gene. The V gene end was trimmed by 11 bases and the J gene end by 7 bases; junction bases not matched to a gene: 9.

The CDR3 is CASSLARDRGLNEQFF. In nucleotides, the CDR3 is TGTGCCAGCAGCTTAGCGCGGGACAGGGGGCTCAATGAGCAGTTCTTC. The chain combines TRBV7-2 with TRBJ2-1; 12 bases fit TRBD1. CDR1 and CDR2 (germline): SGHTA, FQGNSA. Trimming at V came to 0 bases and at J to 6 bases, leaving 3 bases not matched to a gene. The CDR3 has 16 residues.

The V and J genes are TRBV14 and TRBJ1-1; no clear D. There are 14 residues in the CDR3. V shed 4 bases and J shed 0 bases, with 9 bases lying between them. Germline values: CDR1 SGHDN, CDR2 FVKESK. In nucleotides, the CDR3 is TGTGCCAGCAGCCCGGACGCAGTGAACACTGAAGCTTTCTTT. It translates to CASSPDAVNTEAFF.

This chain connects TRBV19 to TRBJ2-7; D might be TRBD2 (6 bases). V was pared by 3 bases and J by 2 bases, with 11 bases between. The germline CDR1 and CDR2 sequences are LNHDA and SQIVND (reference sequence). CDR3 length equals 14 residues. The CDR3 here is CASSIPGGAYEQYF. In nucleotides, the CDR3 is TGTGCCAGTAGTATTCCCGGCGGGGCCTACGAGCAGTACTTC.

The chain couples TRBV7-6 to TRBJ1-6; tentatively, D is TRBD1 (5 bases). The CDR3 loop spans 14 amino acids. Germline V gives CDR1 SGHVS, CDR2 FNYEAQ. The V end was cut by 1 base, the J end by 8 bases, with 9 bases between. This CDR3 reads CASSLVGDDSPLHF. The CDR3 DNA is TGTGCCAGCAGCTTAGTTGGGGACGATTCACCCCTCCACTTT.

The gene calls are TRBV11-2 and TRBJ2-7; 7 bases line up with TRBD1. Unmatched junction bases numbered 8, after V lost 0 bases and J lost 0 bases. This CDR3 has 17 residues. Looked up from germline, CDR1 is SGHAT and CDR2 is FQNNGV. In nucleotides, the CDR3 is TGTGCCAGCAGCTTAGATGGGTCGGGGACAGTCTCCTACGAGCAGTACTTC. Encoded protein: CASSLDGSGTVSYEQYF.

This clone was detected a few times. The chain couples TRBV6-5 to TRBJ1-1, with no clear D. V lost 0 bases and J lost 0, with 8 bases in between. Germline V lookup: CDR1 MNHEY, CDR2 SVGAGI. CDR3 length equals 15 residues. DNA of the CDR3: TGTGCCAGCAGTTACTCTCCAGCTATGAACACTGAAGCTTTCTTT. As protein: CASSYSPAMNTEAFF.

The genes are TRBV5-1 and TRBJ1-1; D may be TRBD1 (5 bases). The CDR3 covers 15 residues. The germline V and J ends were trimmed by 6 bases and 0 bases, with 15 bases remaining between them. Germline values: CDR1 SGHRS, CDR2 YFSETQ. CDR3 nucleotide sequence: TGCGCCAGCACCCTTAGGGGACGGCTGAACACTGAAGCTTTCTTT. This translates into CASTLRGRLNTEAFF.

The chain carries TRBV3-1 (or the pseudogene TRBV3-2) and TRBJ1-4; no definite D call. The CDR3 loop spans 12 amino acids. V lost 1 base to trimming and J lost 8 bases, with 5 bases between them. Germline values: CDR1 LGHDT, CDR2 YNNKEL (reference sequence). The chain's CDR3 is CASSQAREKLFF. DNA of the CDR3: TGTGCCAGCAGCCAAGCGAGGGAAAAACTGTTTTTT.

The chain employs TRBV4-1 and TRBJ1-5; possibly TRBD1 for D (5 bases). The V end lost 0 bases, the J end lost 6 bases, and 6 bases lay between the germline ends. Germline V CDR1 and CDR2: MGHRA, YSYEKL. The CDR3 totals 13 residues. This chain's CDR3 is CASSQDQGQPQHF. DNA for the CDR3: TGCGCCAGCAGCCAAGATCAGGGTCAGCCCCAGCATTTT.